This entry concerns a single TCR beta chain. Its antigen is currently unknown. This sample is part of a study of memory B cells and T cells in multiple sclerosis. General observations from the study: Normalization was needed because clone-set size differences affected shared clonotype counts.

V was shortened by 0 bases and J by 0 bases, with 10 bases between the two germline ends. CDR1 and CDR2 (germline): SGHRS, YFSETQ. CDR3 length: 15 amino acids. The assay was immunoSEQ multiplex PCR, and TCRdb's table has in-frame clones only and misses some. Found here are roughly 14,000 clones, 69% of them singletons; the top ten hold 2% to 2.5%. J is TRBJ2-7 and V is TRBV5-1; no definite D call. The sequencing input was memory (CD45RO+) CD4+ T cells from blood. This sequence originates from a human donor with multiple sclerosis. The CDR3 region has the DNA TGCGCCAGCAGCTTGGATCCGGGTGCCTCCTACGAGCAGTACTTC. Translation gives CASSLDPGASYEQYF. Together with reference TRBV5-1 and TRBJ2-7, the CDR3 gives the full variable domain: KAGVTQTPRYLIKTRGQQVTLSCSPISGHRSVSWYQQTPGQGLQFLFEYFSETQRNKGNFPGRFSGRQFSNSRSEMNVSTLELGDSALYLCASSLDPGASYEQYFGPGTRLTVT.